Each of the 30 T cell receptor beta chains below was sequenced from the same sample in a study of cytomegalovirus exposure and HLA in healthy donors. The PCR made use of 60 Vbeta and 13 Jbeta primers. The data were produced by immunoSEQ multiplex PCR, yet TCRdb's version contains in-frame clones alone and is incomplete. This table has more than 65,000 clones, less than 80% appearing once. The material sequenced was PBMCs. Every receptor here comes from a woman between 45 and 60 years old in good health and CMV-seropositive.

This clone was counted once. The rearrangement joins TRBV9 to TRBJ1-2; 9 bases are a match to TRBD1. This CDR3 comprises 15 residues. Losses at the gene ends were 3 bases for V and 5 bases for J; bases not matched to a gene: 8. Germline V gene sequence: CDR1 SGDLS, CDR2 YYNGEE. The CDR3 region has the DNA TGTGCCAGCAGCGCAACCGGGACAGGGAATTATGGCTACACCTTC. It codes for CASSATGTGNYGYTF.

This clone was picked up a small number of times. The rearrangement links TRBV7-3 to TRBJ2-3, with TRBD2 matching 10 bases. CDR1 and CDR2 (germline): SGHTA, FQGTGA. There are 16 residues in the CDR3. V shed 3 bases and J 3 bases; nucleotides not matched to a gene: 6. CDR3: CASSFERGGRTDTQYF. The CDR3 nucleotides read TGTGCCAGCAGCTTCGAGCGGGGGGGCAGGACAGATACGCAGTATTTT.

This clone has a single count. The V gene is TRBV5-4, the J gene TRBJ2-7; the D gene is possibly TRBD2 (6 bases). V gave up 0 bases and J gave up 6 bases, with 16 bases separating them. The CDR3 runs 15 residues. The germline CDR1 and CDR2 sequences are SGHNT and YYREEE (reference sequence). Here the CDR3 DNA reads TGTGCCAGCAGCTTGGCCGAAGGAGGGTCTGGCGAGCAGTACTTC. Amino acids: CASSLAEGGSGEQYF.

This clone came up once. The V gene is TRBV6-1, the J gene TRBJ1-2; D gene uncertain. The germline V and J ends were trimmed by 6 bases and 4 bases, with 15 bases remaining between them. The CDR3 has 14 residues. The V gene's germline CDR1 is MNHNS and CDR2 SASEGT. Written as DNA, the CDR3 is TGTGCCAGCAGAGCAGCGGGTGGCGGCTATGGCTACACCTTC. It translates to CASRAAGGGYGYTF.

V and J are TRBV4-1 and TRBJ1-5, with D possibly being TRBD1 (5 bases). The V end lost 1 base, the J end lost 0 bases, and 7 bases lay between the germline ends. Germline values: CDR1 MGHRA, CDR2 YSYEKL. This CDR3 contains 15 residues. In DNA, the CDR3 is TGCGCCAGCAGCCAAGTCAGGGATAGCAATCAGCCCCAGCATTTT. Residues: CASSQVRDSNQPQHF.

The rearrangement joins TRBV6-5 to TRBJ1-2, with D tentatively TRBD1 (6 bases). The V end lost 5 bases, the J end lost 2 bases, and 15 bases lay between the germline ends. The CDR3 sequence is 15 residues long. Germline CDR1 and CDR2: MNHEY and SVGAGI. The CDR3, as DNA: TGTGCCAGCAGTGGTCGGGGGGCCGACAACTATGGCTACACCTTC. Encoded protein: CASSGRGADNYGYTF.

CDR3 sequence (DNA): TGTGCCAGCAGCTTGGGAAGTTTAGCCCTCCACTTT. Its protein product is CASSLGSLALHF. The chain is built from TRBV5-6 and TRBJ1-6, with D unresolved. Germline V gene lookup returns CDR1 SGHDT and CDR2 YYEEEE. The CDR3 extends over 12 amino acids. Trimming left V 0 bases short and J 14 bases short, with 9 bases between.

The chain combines TRBV5-5 with TRBJ2-1; TRBD2 matches at 15 bases. V dropped 4 bases and J dropped 8; count of bases not matched to a gene: 4. The V gene's germline CDR1 is SGHKS and CDR2 YYEKEE (reference sequence). CDR3 length: 15 amino acids. The CDR3 region is CASSPGLAGGYEQFF. As DNA, the CDR3 is TGTGCCAGCAGCCCGGGACTAGCGGGGGGCTATGAGCAGTTCTTC.

This chain connects TRBV7-9 to TRBJ2-5; D remains unclear. V was clipped by 8 bases and J by 4 bases, with 14 bases between them. Germline V lookup: CDR1 SEHNR, CDR2 FQNEAQ (reference sequence). The CDR3 extends over 13 amino acids. DNA for the CDR3: TGTGCCAGCTCCGACTCGACGACAGAGACCCAGTACTTC. Its translation is CASSDSTTETQYF.

The J gene is TRBJ1-2, the V gene TRBV23-1; tentative D call: TRBD1 (6 bases). TRBV23-1 belongs to the ORF category, with a function that is uncertain. The CDR3 sequence is 15 residues long. Trimming left V 0 bases short and J 5 bases short, with 13 bases between. CDR3 bases: TGCGCCAGCAGTCAATCGGGCAGGACAGCGTATGGCTACACCTTC. Amino acids: CASSQSGRTAYGYTF.

This sequence joins TRBV2 and TRBJ1-6; 8 bases agree with TRBD1. The CDR3 runs 15 residues. Per the germline V gene, CDR1 is SNHLY and CDR2 is FYNNEI. Trimming at V came to 2 bases and at J to 8 bases, leaving 5 bases not matched to a gene. The CDR3 coding sequence is TGTGCCAGCAGTGAATTGGCAGGGGGCCATTCACCCCTCCACTTT. Residues: CASSELAGGHSPLHF.

This chain links TRBV27 with TRBJ1-3; D gene uncertain. The V and J ends lost 9 bases and 1 base respectively, with 7 bases between them. CDR3 length equals 12 residues. In germline, CDR1 is MNHEY, CDR2 SMNVEV (reference sequence). CDR3 loop: CASRSSGNTIYF. The CDR3 DNA sequence: TGTGCCAGTAGAAGTTCTGGAAACACCATATATTTT.

The chain is built from TRBV14 and TRBJ2-7; D gene unclear. This CDR3 has 13 amino acids. V was trimmed by 1 base and J by 3 bases, leaving 7 bases between them. Looked up from germline, CDR1 is SGHDN and CDR2 is FVKESK. This chain's CDR3 is CASSQAERYEQYF. The CDR3 coding sequence is TGTGCCAGCAGCCAAGCAGAACGCTACGAGCAGTACTTC.

The chain is built from TRBV27 and TRBJ2-3, with D tentatively TRBD2 (6 bases). V lost 4 bases and J 1 base, leaving 18 bases between the germline ends. Per the germline V gene, CDR1 is MNHEY and CDR2 is SMNVEV (reference sequence). CDR3 length: 17 residues. The CDR3 here is CASSSPGVRGRTDTQYF. The CDR3 DNA follows: TGTGCCAGCAGTTCACCGGGGGTAAGGGGACGCACAGATACGCAGTATTTT.

This clone has just a few counts. The chain uses TRBV9 and TRBJ2-5; possible D gene TRBD2, 7 bases. There are 13 residues in the CDR3. Germline-derived CDR1 and CDR2 are SGDLS and YYNGEE. V was clipped by 3 bases and J by 4 bases, with 10 bases between them. The CDR3 bases are TGTGCCAGCAGCGAGGGGGGGCGAGAGACCCAGTACTTC. Encoded protein: CASSEGGRETQYF.

This clone has just one count. The chain carries TRBV7-7 and TRBJ2-2; 9 positions match TRBD1. Germline V gene lookup returns CDR1 SSHAT and CDR2 FNYEAQ (reference sequence). The CDR3 totals 19 residues. V lost 0 bases and J lost 7; bases outside the gene matches: 15. The CDR3 here is CASSLASSGTWTGVGELFF. CDR3 bases: TGTGCCAGCAGCTTAGCGTCCTCAGGCACCTGGACAGGGGTCGGGGAGCTGTTTTTT.

The DNA of the CDR3 is TGCGCCAGCAGAAATGAAGCGGGGGCCAACGTCCTGACTTTC. Its translation: CASRNEAGANVLTF. The J gene is TRBJ2-6, the V gene TRBV10-2; D is unresolved. Germline CDR1 WSHSY, CDR2 SAAADI. The V end lost 6 bases, the J end lost 4 bases, and 10 bases lay between the germline ends. The CDR3 is made up of 14 amino acids.

The chain combines TRBV7-8 with TRBJ1-5; 7 positions match TRBD1. Germline assignment: CDR1 SGHVS and CDR2 FQNEAQ. This CDR3 is 17 amino acids long. With 1 base clipped from V and 5 bases from J, the junction kept 11 bases outside the gene matches. The CDR3 here is CASSLEGQLSKYQPQHF. DNA for the CDR3: TGTGCCAGCAGCTTAGAGGGACAGCTGTCCAAATATCAGCCCCAGCATTTT.

This rearrangement joins TRBV7-9 to TRBJ2-7; weak D call: TRBD2 (5 bases). CDR1 is SEHNR and CDR2 is FQNEAQ in the germline V gene (reference sequence). There are 15 residues in the CDR3. The V and J ends lost 4 bases and 5 bases respectively, with 18 bases between them. The CDR3 sequence: CASSSPTRERDEQYF. The CDR3 bases are TGTGCCAGCAGCTCTCCAACGAGGGAGAGGGACGAGCAGTACTTC. Together with reference TRBV7-9 and TRBJ2-7, the CDR3 gives the full variable domain: DTGVSQNPRHKITKRGQNVTFRCDPISEHNRLYWYRQTLGQGPEFLTYFQNEAQLEKSRLLSDRFSAERPKGSFSTLEIQRTEQGDSAMYLCASSSPTRERDEQYFGPGTRLTVT.

The chain carries TRBV6-6 and TRBJ2-7; D perhaps matches TRBD1 (6 bases). V lost 5 bases and J lost 3, with 17 bases in between. Germline V gene data show CDR1 as MNHNY and CDR2 as SVGAGI (reference sequence). The CDR3 covers 15 residues. The CDR3 spells CASSTQGHRVYEQYF. The CDR3 DNA follows: TGTGCCAGCAGTACCCAGGGACACCGAGTCTACGAGCAGTACTTC.

The V and J genes are TRBV2 and TRBJ2-1; 10 nucleotides match TRBD1. This CDR3 is built from 16 residues. With 1 base clipped from V and 4 bases from J, the junction kept 4 bases outside the gene matches. Germline CDR1 reads SNHLY; CDR2 reads FYNNEI. The CDR3: CASSEGWGQGYNEQFF. The CDR3 DNA reads as TGTGCCAGCAGTGAAGGTTGGGGACAGGGGTACAATGAGCAGTTCTTC.

This clone has a single count. This chain connects TRBV18 to TRBJ1-2; D might be TRBD1 (5 bases). V was clipped by 8 bases and J by 4 bases, with 17 bases between them. The V gene's germline CDR1 is KGHSH and CDR2 LQKENI. The CDR3 loop spans 14 amino acids. CDR3 DNA sequence: TGTGCCAGCACACTCGTCGGGGGAGTCTATGGCTACACCTTC. Protein sequence: CASTLVGGVYGYTF.

The chain links TRBV28 to TRBJ1-2; possibly TRBD1 for D (6 bases). The CDR3 is made up of 16 amino acids. Germline V gene data show CDR1 as MDHEN and CDR2 as SYDVKM. Trimming took off 6 bases at V and 0 bases at J, with 17 bases between the two ends. CDR3 DNA sequence: TGTGCCAGCAGCCAAGCATGGACAGCCTCTAACTATGGCTACACCTTC. This translates into CASSQAWTASNYGYTF.

The chain couples TRBV6-5 to TRBJ1-2; 7 bases fit TRBD1. Germline V gene data show CDR1 as MNHEY and CDR2 as SVGAGI. With 6 bases clipped from V and 8 bases from J, the junction kept 12 bases outside the gene matches. This CDR3 contains 14 residues. DNA of the CDR3: TGTGCCAGCAGAGCCCCAAGGGGGCTAGGAGGCTACACCTTC. It yields the protein CASRAPRGLGGYTF.

This clone was seen a handful of times. The V gene is TRBV15, the J gene TRBJ2-5; D is unresolved. Germline loops: CDR1 LNHNV, CDR2 YYDKDF (reference sequence). The CDR3 runs to 15 residues. V was shortened by 0 bases and J by 2 bases, with 10 bases between the two germline ends. The CDR3 sequence is CATSRDLATQETQYF. CDR3 coding DNA: TGTGCCACCAGCAGAGATCTGGCGACTCAAGAGACCCAGTACTTC.

This sequence joins TRBV21-1 and TRBJ2-1; the table's D call, TRBD1, has no DNA check behind it. TRBV21-1 is listed as a pseudogene. This CDR3 has 17 residues. In DNA, the CDR3 is TGTGCCAGCAGCAAAGTTCGCAGGGGCCGGCGGGACAATGAGCAGTTCTTC. Its translation: CASSKVRRGRRDNEQFF.

The chain uses TRBV18 and TRBJ1-1; no definite D call. Trimming stripped 6 bases from V and 4 bases from J, with 15 bases between. This CDR3 has 14 residues. CDR1 is KGHSH, CDR2 LQKENI, per germline. CDR3 residues: CASSPIGGATEAFF. Here the CDR3 DNA reads TGTGCCAGCTCTCCCATAGGAGGAGCCACTGAAGCTTTCTTT.

V is TRBV9 and J is TRBJ1-1, with 8 bases aligning to TRBD1. V lost 4 bases, J lost 5 bases, and 7 bases stayed unmatched. This CDR3 contains 14 residues. In germline, CDR1 is SGDLS, CDR2 YYNGEE. Here the CDR3 DNA reads TGTGCCAGCAGCATAACAGGGGGAGTTACTGAAGCTTTCTTT. As protein: CASSITGGVTEAFF.

The gene calls are TRBV7-9 and TRBJ2-5; perhaps TRBD1 as D (6 bases). Germline V gene sequence: CDR1 SEHNR, CDR2 FQNEAQ (reference sequence). Between the trimmed V and J ends, which lost 5 bases and 3 bases, there was a span of 13 bases. The CDR3 length is 14 residues. The CDR3 bases are TGTGCCAGCAGCCTGGGGCAGGGGAAAGAGACCCAGTACTTC. Translated, it gives CASSLGQGKETQYF.

This clone was seen more than once but under ten times. The V call is TRBV4-1, the J call TRBJ1-5; 9 bases align to TRBD1. V lost 8 bases to trimming and J lost 4 bases; unmatched junction nucleotides: 6. Germline CDR1 MGHRA, CDR2 YSYEKL. The CDR3 runs to 14 residues. CDR3 coding DNA: TGCGCCAGCGGAGGGACAGGGACTAATCAGCCCCAGCATTTT. Protein: CASGGTGTNQPQHF.